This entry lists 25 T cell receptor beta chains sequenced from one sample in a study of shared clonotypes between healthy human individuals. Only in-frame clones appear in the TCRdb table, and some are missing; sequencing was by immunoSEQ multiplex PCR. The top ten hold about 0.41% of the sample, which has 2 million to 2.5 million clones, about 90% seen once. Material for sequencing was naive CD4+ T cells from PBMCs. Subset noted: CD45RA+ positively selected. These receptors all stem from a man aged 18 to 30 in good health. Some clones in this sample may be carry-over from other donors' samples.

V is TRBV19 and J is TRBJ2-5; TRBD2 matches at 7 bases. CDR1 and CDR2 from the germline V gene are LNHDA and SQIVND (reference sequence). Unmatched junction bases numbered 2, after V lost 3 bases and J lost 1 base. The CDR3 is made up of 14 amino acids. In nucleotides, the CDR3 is TGTGCCAGTAGTATGGGGGGGATCCAAGAGACCCAGTACTTC. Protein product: CASSMGGIQETQYF.

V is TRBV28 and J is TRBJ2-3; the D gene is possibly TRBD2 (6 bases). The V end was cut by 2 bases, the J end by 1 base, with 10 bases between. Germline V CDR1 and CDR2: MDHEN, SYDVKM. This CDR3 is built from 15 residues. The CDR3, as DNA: TGTGCCAGCAGTTTAAGGGCTAGCGGCACAGATACGCAGTATTTT. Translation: CASSLRASGTDTQYF.

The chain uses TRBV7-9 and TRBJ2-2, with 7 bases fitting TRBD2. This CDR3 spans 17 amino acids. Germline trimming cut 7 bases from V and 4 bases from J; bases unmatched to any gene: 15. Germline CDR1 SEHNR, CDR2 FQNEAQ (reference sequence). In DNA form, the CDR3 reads TGTGCCAGCAACATCCGCCTCCCGTGGGGGGGCACCGGGGAGCTGTTTTTT. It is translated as CASNIRLPWGGTGELFF. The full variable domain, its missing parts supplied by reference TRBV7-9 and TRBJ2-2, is DTGVSQNPRHKITKRGQNVTFRCDPISEHNRLYWYRQTLGQGPEFLTYFQNEAQLEKSRLLSDRFSAERPKGSFSTLEIQRTEQGDSAMYLCASNIRLPWGGTGELFFGEGSRLTVL.

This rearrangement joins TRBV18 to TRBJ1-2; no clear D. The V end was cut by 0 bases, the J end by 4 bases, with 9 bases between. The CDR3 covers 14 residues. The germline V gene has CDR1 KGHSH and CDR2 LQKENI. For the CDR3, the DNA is TGTGCCAGCTCACCACCAGTGGGCCGCTATGGCTACACCTTC. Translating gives CASSPPVGRYGYTF.

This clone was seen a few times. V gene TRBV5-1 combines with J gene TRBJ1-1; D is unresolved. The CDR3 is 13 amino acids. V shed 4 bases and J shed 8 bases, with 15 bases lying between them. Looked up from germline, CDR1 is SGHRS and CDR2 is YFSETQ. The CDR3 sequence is CASSPFLRQEAFF. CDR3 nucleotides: TGCGCCAGCAGCCCTTTTCTCAGGCAGGAAGCTTTCTTT.

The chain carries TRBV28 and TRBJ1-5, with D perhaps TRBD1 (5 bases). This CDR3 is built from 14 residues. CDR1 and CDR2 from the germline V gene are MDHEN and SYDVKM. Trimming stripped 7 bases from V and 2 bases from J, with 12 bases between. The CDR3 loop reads CASIRTTGNQPQHF. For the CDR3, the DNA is TGTGCCAGCATACGGACGACAGGCAATCAGCCCCAGCATTTT.

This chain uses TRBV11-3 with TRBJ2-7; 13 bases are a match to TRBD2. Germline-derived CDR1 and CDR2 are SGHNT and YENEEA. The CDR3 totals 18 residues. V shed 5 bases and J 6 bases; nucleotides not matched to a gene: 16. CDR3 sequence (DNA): TGTGCCAGCAGCCCGGGACTAGCGGGGCCCCTGGGTGCGGCCGAGCAGTACTTC. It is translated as CASSPGLAGPLGAAEQYF.

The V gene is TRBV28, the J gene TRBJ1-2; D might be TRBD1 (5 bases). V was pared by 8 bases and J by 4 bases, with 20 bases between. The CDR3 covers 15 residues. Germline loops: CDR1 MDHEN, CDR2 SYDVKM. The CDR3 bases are TGTGCCAGCGTTTCGGAATCCTCCGGGGGCTATGGCTACACCTTC. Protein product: CASVSESSGGYGYTF.

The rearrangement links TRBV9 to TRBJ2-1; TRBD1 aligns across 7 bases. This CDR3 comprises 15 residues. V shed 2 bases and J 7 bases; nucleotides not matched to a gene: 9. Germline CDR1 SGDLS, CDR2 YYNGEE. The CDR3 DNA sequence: TGTGCCAGCAGCGTCCGACAGGGAATCGGGAATGAGCAGTTCTTC. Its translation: CASSVRQGIGNEQFF.

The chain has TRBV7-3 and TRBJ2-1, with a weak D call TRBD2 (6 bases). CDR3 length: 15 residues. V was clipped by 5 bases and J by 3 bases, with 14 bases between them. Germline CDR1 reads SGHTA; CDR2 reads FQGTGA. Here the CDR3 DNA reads TGTGCCAGCAGCGACCTGGGGGGAAACTACAATGAGCAGTTCTTC. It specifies CASSDLGGNYNEQFF.

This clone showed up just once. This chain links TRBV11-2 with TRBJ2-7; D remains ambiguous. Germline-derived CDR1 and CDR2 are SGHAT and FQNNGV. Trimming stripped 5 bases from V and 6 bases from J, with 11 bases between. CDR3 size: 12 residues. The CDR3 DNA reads TGTGCCAGCAGCCCCGTTTCCGGCGAGCAGTACTTC. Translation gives CASSPVSGEQYF.

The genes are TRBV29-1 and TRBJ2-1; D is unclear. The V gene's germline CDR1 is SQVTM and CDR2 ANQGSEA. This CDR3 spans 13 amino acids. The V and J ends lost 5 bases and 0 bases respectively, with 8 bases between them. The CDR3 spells CSVKASSYNEQFF. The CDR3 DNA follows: TGCAGCGTTAAGGCTAGCTCCTACAATGAGCAGTTCTTC.

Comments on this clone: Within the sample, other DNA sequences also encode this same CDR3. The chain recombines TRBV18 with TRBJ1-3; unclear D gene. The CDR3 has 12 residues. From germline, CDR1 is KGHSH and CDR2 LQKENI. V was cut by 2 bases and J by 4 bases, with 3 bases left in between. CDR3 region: CASSPDGNTIYF. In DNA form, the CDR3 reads TGTGCCAGCTCACCAGACGGAAACACCATATATTTT.

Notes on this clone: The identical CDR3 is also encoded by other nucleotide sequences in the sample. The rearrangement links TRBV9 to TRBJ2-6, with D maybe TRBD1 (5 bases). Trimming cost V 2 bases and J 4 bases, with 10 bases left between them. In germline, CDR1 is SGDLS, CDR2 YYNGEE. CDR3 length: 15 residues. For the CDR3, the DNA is TGTGCCAGCAGCGTCAGGGCCTCCGGGGCCAACGTCCTGACTTTC. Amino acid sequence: CASSVRASGANVLTF.

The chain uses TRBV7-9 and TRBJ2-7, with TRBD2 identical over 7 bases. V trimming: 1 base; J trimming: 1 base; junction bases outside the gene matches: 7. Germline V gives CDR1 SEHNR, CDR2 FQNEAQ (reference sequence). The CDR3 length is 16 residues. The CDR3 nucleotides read TGTGCCAGCAGCTTAGAGACGGGAGGATGGTCCTACGAGCAGTACTTC. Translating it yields CASSLETGGWSYEQYF.

CDR3 loop: CASSRTIGTGSYNEQFF. The CDR3 nucleotides read TGTGCCAGCAGCCGTACTATAGGGACAGGCTCCTACAATGAGCAGTTCTTC. This chain connects TRBV27 to TRBJ2-1; 8 positions match TRBD1. There are 17 residues in the CDR3. Germline trimming cut 6 bases from V and 0 bases from J; bases unmatched to any gene: 10. CDR1 MNHEY and CDR2 SMNVEV come from the germline V gene (reference sequence).

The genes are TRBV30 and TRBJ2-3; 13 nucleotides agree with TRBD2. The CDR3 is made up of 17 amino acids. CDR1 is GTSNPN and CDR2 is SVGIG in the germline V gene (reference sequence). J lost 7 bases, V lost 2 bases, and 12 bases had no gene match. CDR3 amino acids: CAWSFEPGLAGTYTQYF. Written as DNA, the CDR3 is TGTGCCTGGAGTTTCGAACCGGGACTAGCGGGAACATATACGCAGTATTTT.

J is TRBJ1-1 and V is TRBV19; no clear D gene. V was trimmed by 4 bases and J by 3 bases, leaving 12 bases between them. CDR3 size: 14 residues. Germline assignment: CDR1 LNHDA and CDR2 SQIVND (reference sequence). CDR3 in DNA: TGTGCCAGTAGTAAAGGAGGTTGGGACACTGAAGCTTTCTTT. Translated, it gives CASSKGGWDTEAFF.

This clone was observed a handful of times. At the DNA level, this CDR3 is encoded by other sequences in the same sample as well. Here the CDR3 reads CASSSDRGYGYTF. The CDR3 DNA reads TGTGCCAGCAGCTCGGACAGGGGCTATGGCTACACCTTC. The J gene is TRBJ1-2, the V gene TRBV7-2; 9 positions agree with TRBD1. Germline trimming cut 4 bases from V and 4 bases from J; bases unmatched to any gene: 1. The CDR3 covers 13 residues. CDR1 is SGHTA and CDR2 is FQGNSA in the germline V gene.

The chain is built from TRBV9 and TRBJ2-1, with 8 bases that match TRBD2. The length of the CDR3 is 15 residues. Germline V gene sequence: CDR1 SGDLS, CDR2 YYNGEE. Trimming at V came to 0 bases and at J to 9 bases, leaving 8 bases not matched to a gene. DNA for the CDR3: TGTGCCAGCAGCGTAGCGGGAGGGAATTTTGTTGAGCAGTTCTTC. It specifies CASSVAGGNFVEQFF.

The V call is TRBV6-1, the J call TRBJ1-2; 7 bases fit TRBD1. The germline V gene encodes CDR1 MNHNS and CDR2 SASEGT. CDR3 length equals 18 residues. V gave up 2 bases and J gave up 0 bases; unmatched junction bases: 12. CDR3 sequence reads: CASSERDRTFAANYGYTF. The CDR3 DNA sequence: TGTGCCAGCAGTGAAAGGGACAGAACATTTGCAGCTAACTATGGCTACACCTTC.

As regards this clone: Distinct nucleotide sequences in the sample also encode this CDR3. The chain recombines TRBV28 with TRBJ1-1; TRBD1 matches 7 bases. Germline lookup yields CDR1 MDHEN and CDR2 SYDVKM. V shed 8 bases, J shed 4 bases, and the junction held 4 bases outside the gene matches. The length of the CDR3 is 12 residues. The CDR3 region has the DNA TGTGCCAGCTCAGGGGGACGCACTGAAGCTTTCTTT. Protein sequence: CASSGGRTEAFF.

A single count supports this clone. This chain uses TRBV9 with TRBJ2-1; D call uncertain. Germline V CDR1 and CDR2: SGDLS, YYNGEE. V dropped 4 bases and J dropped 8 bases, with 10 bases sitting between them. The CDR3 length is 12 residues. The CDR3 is CASSRGRYEQFF. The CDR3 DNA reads TGTGCCAGCAGCCGAGGACGGTATGAGCAGTTCTTC.

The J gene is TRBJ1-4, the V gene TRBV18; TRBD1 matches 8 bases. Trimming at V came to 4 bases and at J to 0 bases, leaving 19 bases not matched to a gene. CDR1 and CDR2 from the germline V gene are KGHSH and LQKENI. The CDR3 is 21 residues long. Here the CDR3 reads CASSHASAAGGLIATNEKLFF. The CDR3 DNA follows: TGTGCCAGCTCACACGCCTCGGCGGCAGGGGGCCTTATTGCAACTAATGAAAAACTGTTTTTT.

This chain's CDR3 is CASSQDLTFGEQFF. CDR3 in DNA: TGTGCCAGCAGCCAAGATTTGACTTTTGGTGAGCAGTTCTTC. The chain uses TRBV4-2 and TRBJ2-1; D is unclear. The CDR3 consists of 14 residues. Germline assignment: CDR1 LGHNA and CDR2 YNFKEQ. Trimming took off 0 bases at V and 9 bases at J, with 12 bases between the two ends.